This TCR beta chain was recovered during a study of T-cell memory formation after mild COVID-19. Using its own MiXCR run on the 5' RACE reads, TCRdb lists one record per CDR3 protein. Of 300,000 to 350,000 distinct CDR3 sequences listed, 15% to 20% are singletons. In its sample, this clonotype was seen a few times. CDR1 is SGDLS, CDR2 YYNGEE, per germline. Trimming at V came to 5 bases and at J to 0 bases, leaving 3 bases not matched to a gene. This CDR3 comprises 15 residues. This rearrangement joins TRBV9 to TRBJ2-1, with 9 bases fitting TRBD2. Material for sequencing was PBMCs or a T cell subset sorted from them (not recorded which). This receptor was taken from a man between 18 and 35 years old who had mild COVID-19 (a few samples of this study predate the infection). Cell type and time point are not known. CDR3 in DNA: TGTGCCAGCAGGGATAGCGGGAGCTCCTACAATGAGCAGTTCTTC. This codes for CASRDSGSSYNEQFF.